The entry below describes one T cell receptor (beta chain). This sample is drawn from a study of blood T cell repertoires in COVID-19. V was trimmed by 4 bases and J by 2 bases, leaving 18 bases between them. From germline, CDR1 is SGHDN and CDR2 FVKESK. The CDR3 totals 16 residues. Seattle-derived patients entered the study during active infection and were followed longitudinally. How the authors handled the data: How many nucleated cells were present was estimated from reference gene primer amplification. Using immunoSEQ multiplex PCR, the repertoire was profiled, and TCRdb retains in-frame clones only, with some absent. The D gene and trimming were derived from the DNA, and the V and J assignments and clone size from that table. The sample holds roughly 570,000 clones, about 88% seen once.

The sample was peripheral blood. The source of this sequence is a woman between 50 and 59 years old with COVID-19, enrolled during active disease. This sequence joins TRBV14 and TRBJ2-7, with D possibly being TRBD2 (6 bases). CDR3 sequence reads: CASSLRPGTDTYEQYF. The CDR3 DNA reads as TGTGCCAGCAGCCTCCGTCCCGGGACTGATACCTACGAGCAGTACTTC.